These T cell receptor beta chains were read from a single sample in a study of cytomegalovirus exposure and HLA in healthy donors. The protocol was immunoSEQ multiplex PCR, while the TCRdb copy is restricted to in-frame clones and leaves out a portion. The sample lists more than 110,000 clones; roughly 73% were seen once. Specimen: PBMCs. The origin of the receptors is a human donor in good health. CDR3s include the opening cysteine and the closing phenylalanine or tryptophan. The D gene is left open where the match is weak. The listing skips clone size in some rows; elsewhere it reads once, few, many or a size class.

CDR3aa: CASSERDFSGNTIYF; CDR3nt: TGTGCCAGCAGTGAGCGGGACTTCTCTGGAAACACCATATATTTT; abundance: -; v_gene: TRBV2; j_gene: TRBJ1-3; d_gene: -
CDR3aa: CASSSLQDRIYGYTF; CDR3nt: TGTGCCAGCAGCTCTTTACAGGACAGGATCTATGGCTACACCTTC; abundance: -; v_gene: TRBV5-6; j_gene: TRBJ1-2; d_gene: TRBD1
CDR3aa: CASSLGVAGVSTDTQYF; CDR3nt: TGTGCCAGCAGCCTCGGGGTAGCGGGGGTCAGCACAGATACGCAGTATTTT; abundance: -; v_gene: TRBV27; j_gene: TRBJ2-3; d_gene: TRBD2
CDR3aa: CASSTPALGEQYF; CDR3nt: TGTGCCAGCAGCACCCCAGCGCTAGGCGAGCAGTACTTC; abundance: -; v_gene: TRBV6-1; j_gene: TRBJ2-7; d_gene: -
CDR3aa: CASSGGQGVGELFF; CDR3nt: TGTGCCAGCAGTGGGGGACAGGGAGTCGGGGAGCTGTTTTTT; abundance: -; v_gene: TRBV6-1; j_gene: TRBJ2-2; d_gene: TRBD1
CDR3aa: CASSFYSEAFF; CDR3nt: TGTGCCAGCAGCTTTTACAGTGAAGCTTTCTTT; abundance: -; v_gene: TRBV7-2; j_gene: TRBJ1-1; d_gene: -
CDR3aa: CASQAGSSYNEQFF; CDR3nt: TGTGCCAGCCAAGCGGGAAGCTCCTACAATGAGCAGTTCTTC; abundance: -; v_gene: TRBV10-3; j_gene: TRBJ2-1; d_gene: TRBD2
CDR3aa: CASSQDGRSVKSYEQYF; CDR3nt: TGCGCCAGCAGCCAAGATGGGAGGAGCGTAAAATCCTACGAGCAGTACTTC; abundance: -; v_gene: TRBV4-1; j_gene: TRBJ2-7; d_gene: -
CDR3aa: CASSLGQGSNSPLHF; CDR3nt: TGCGCCAGCAGCTTGGGACAGGGTAGTAATTCACCCCTCCACTTT; abundance: once; v_gene: TRBV5-1; j_gene: TRBJ1-6; d_gene: TRBD1
CDR3aa: CASSPLGGEGEQFF; CDR3nt: TGTGCCAGCTCCCCCCTGGGAGGGGAGGGTGAGCAGTTCTTC; abundance: -; v_gene: TRBV18; j_gene: TRBJ2-1; d_gene: TRBD2
CDR3aa: CSVEDGLVNEQFF; CDR3nt: TGCAGCGTTGAAGATGGTCTAGTCAATGAGCAGTTCTTC; abundance: -; v_gene: TRBV29-1; j_gene: TRBJ2-1; d_gene: -
CDR3aa: CASSFLDSKAKNIQYF; CDR3nt: TGTGCCAGCAGTTTTTTGGACAGTAAAGCCAAAAACATTCAGTACTTC; abundance: -; v_gene: TRBV28; j_gene: TRBJ2-4; d_gene: -
CDR3aa: CASSEARGRQETQYF; CDR3nt: TGTGCCAGCAGTGAAGCCCGAGGCAGACAAGAGACCCAGTACTTC; abundance: -; v_gene: TRBV6-1; j_gene: TRBJ2-5; d_gene: -
CDR3aa: CASSADRVSGNTIYF; CDR3nt: TGTGCCAGCAGCGCGGACAGGGTCTCTGGAAACACCATATATTTT; abundance: -; v_gene: TRBV11-2; j_gene: TRBJ1-3; d_gene: TRBD1
CDR3aa: CAISDRYYEQYF; CDR3nt: TGTGCCATCAGTGACAGATACTACGAGCAGTACTTC; abundance: -; v_gene: TRBV10-3; j_gene: TRBJ2-7; d_gene: -
CDR3aa: CASSREANTEAFF; CDR3nt: TGTGCCAGCAGCAGGGAGGCGAACACTGAAGCTTTCTTT; abundance: -; v_gene: TRBV6-1; j_gene: TRBJ1-1; d_gene: -
CDR3aa: CASSQGEGLYYGYTF; CDR3nt: TGCGCCAGCAGCCAAGGTGAGGGACTTTACTATGGCTACACCTTC; abundance: few; v_gene: TRBV4-1; j_gene: TRBJ1-2; d_gene: -
CDR3aa: CASSYGLAGEGEQYF; CDR3nt: TGTGCCAGCAGTTACGGACTAGCGGGGGAAGGAGAGCAGTACTTC; abundance: -; v_gene: TRBV6-5; j_gene: TRBJ2-7; d_gene: TRBD2
CDR3aa: CASSSPGGTTRFF; CDR3nt: TGTGCCAGCAGTTCCCCCGGGGGGACCACACGGTTCTTC; abundance: few; v_gene: TRBV6-5; j_gene: TRBJ2-1; d_gene: TRBD2
CDR3aa: CASPGQGTPWGTDTQYF; CDR3nt: TGTGCCAGCCCCGGACAGGGGACACCCTGGGGCACAGATACGCAGTATTTT; abundance: -; v_gene: TRBV5-4; j_gene: TRBJ2-3; d_gene: TRBD1
CDR3aa: CASSLAGGNNEQFF; CDR3nt: TGCGCCAGCAGCTTAGCGGGGGGTAACAATGAGCAGTTCTTC; abundance: -; v_gene: TRBV5-1; j_gene: TRBJ2-1; d_gene: TRBD2
CDR3aa: CARENPGGIF; CDR3nt: TGTGCCAGGGAGAACCCGGGGGGCATCTTC; abundance: -; v_gene: TRBV2; j_gene: TRBJ1-2; d_gene: -
CDR3aa: CASSTQGGEQYF; CDR3nt: TGTGCCAGCAGTACCCAAGGAGGCGAGCAGTACTTC; abundance: -; v_gene: TRBV27; j_gene: TRBJ2-7; d_gene: -
CDR3aa: CATSRDGDRLDGYTF; CDR3nt: TGTGCCACCAGCAGAGACGGAGACAGGCTGGATGGCTACACCTTC; abundance: -; v_gene: TRBV15; j_gene: TRBJ1-2; d_gene: -
CDR3aa: CASSLEVEVAETQYF; CDR3nt: TGTGCCAGCAGCTTAGAAGTTGAGGTTGCGGAGACCCAGTACTTC; abundance: -; v_gene: TRBV7-2; j_gene: TRBJ2-5; d_gene: -
CDR3aa: CASSYSTSGDTGELFF; CDR3nt: TGTGCCAGCAGTTACTCTACTAGCGGAGACACCGGGGAGCTGTTTTTT; abundance: -; v_gene: TRBV6-6; j_gene: TRBJ2-2; d_gene: TRBD2
CDR3aa: CASSFDRGRLNTEAFF; CDR3nt: TGTGCCAGCAGCTTCGACAGGGGGCGATTGAACACTGAAGCTTTCTTT; abundance: -; v_gene: TRBV5-4; j_gene: TRBJ1-1; d_gene: TRBD1
CDR3aa: CASSPQGTTSTDTQYF; CDR3nt: TGTGCCAGCAGCCCCCAAGGGACTACTAGCACAGATACGCAGTATTTT; abundance: -; v_gene: TRBV13; j_gene: TRBJ2-3; d_gene: TRBD2
CDR3aa: CASSLDGTSSYNEQFF; CDR3nt: TGTGCCAGCAGCTTAGATGGGACTAGCAGTTACAATGAGCAGTTCTTC; abundance: few; v_gene: TRBV7-3; j_gene: TRBJ2-1; d_gene: TRBD2
CDR3aa: CATSRDRLGGTGSNSPLHF; CDR3nt: TGTGCCACCAGCAGAGATCGATTAGGCGGGACAGGGAGTAATTCACCCCTCCACTTT; abundance: few; v_gene: TRBV15; j_gene: TRBJ1-6; d_gene: TRBD1
CDR3aa: CASSLAKITGPSGDTQYF; CDR3nt: TGCGCCAGCAGCTTGGCCAAAATAACAGGGCCCTCAGGAGATACGCAGTATTTT; abundance: -; v_gene: TRBV5-1; j_gene: TRBJ2-3; d_gene: -
CDR3aa: CASGLGRDEQFF; CDR3nt: TGTGCCAGCGGCTTGGGGCGGGATGAGCAGTTCTTC; abundance: -; v_gene: TRBV5-6; j_gene: TRBJ2-1; d_gene: -
CDR3aa: CASSQDRGLGSPLHF; CDR3nt: TGTGCCAGCAGCCAAGACCGGGGGTTGGGTTCACCCCTCCACTTT; abundance: once; v_gene: TRBV14; j_gene: TRBJ1-6; d_gene: -
CDR3aa: CASTTGAVLGAGELFF; CDR3nt: TGTGCCAGCACAACAGGGGCGGTTTTGGGGGCCGGGGAGCTGTTTTTT; abundance: -; v_gene: TRBV2; j_gene: TRBJ2-2; d_gene: TRBD1
CDR3aa: CASSLDGTGPNEQFF; CDR3nt: TGTGCCAGCAGCTTAGATGGGACAGGACCTAATGAGCAGTTCTTC; abundance: -; v_gene: TRBV7-9; j_gene: TRBJ2-1; d_gene: TRBD1
CDR3aa: CASTRDRVGTQYF; CDR3nt: TGTGCCAGCACTCGAGACAGGGTAGGGACCCAGTACTTC; abundance: few; v_gene: TRBV6-1; j_gene: TRBJ2-5; d_gene: TRBD1
CDR3aa: CASSAPGTGYEQYF; CDR3nt: TGTGCCAGCAGTGCTCCGGGTACGGGATACGAGCAGTACTTC; abundance: -; v_gene: TRBV6-5; j_gene: TRBJ2-7; d_gene: -
CDR3aa: CASRTEGNRNQPQHF; CDR3nt: TGTGCCAGCAGAACGGAGGGCAACCGCAATCAGCCCCAGCATTTT; abundance: -; v_gene: TRBV28; j_gene: TRBJ1-5; d_gene: -
CDR3aa: CASSLTPAGGITDTQYF; CDR3nt: TGTGCCAGCAGCTTAACGCCAGCGGGAGGAATCACAGATACGCAGTATTTT; abundance: -; v_gene: TRBV7-6; j_gene: TRBJ2-3; d_gene: TRBD2
CDR3aa: CASSSSTDTQYF; CDR3nt: TGTGCCAGCAGCTCTAGCACAGATACGCAGTATTTT; abundance: -; v_gene: TRBV13; j_gene: TRBJ2-3; d_gene: -
CDR3aa: CASSPSGGFAYEQYF; CDR3nt: TGTGCCAGCAGTCCATCAGGGGGCTTCGCCTACGAGCAGTACTTC; abundance: -; v_gene: TRBV27; j_gene: TRBJ2-7; d_gene: TRBD1
CDR3aa: CASSPPSGSYNEQFF; CDR3nt: TGTGCCAGCAGCCCACCTAGCGGGAGCTACAATGAGCAGTTCTTC; abundance: -; v_gene: TRBV9; j_gene: TRBJ2-1; d_gene: TRBD2
CDR3aa: CASSLTPNNEQFF; CDR3nt: TGCGCCAGCAGCTTGACACCAAACAATGAGCAGTTCTTC; abundance: few; v_gene: TRBV5-1; j_gene: TRBJ2-1; d_gene: -
CDR3aa: CASRMSSGGVGEQYF; CDR3nt: TGTGCCAGCAGGATGTCAAGCGGGGGAGTTGGCGAGCAGTACTTC; abundance: -; v_gene: TRBV2; j_gene: TRBJ2-7; d_gene: TRBD2